This TCR beta chain was retrieved from a study of beta chain features in type 1 diabetes. Overall study findings and caveats: When VDJ junctions were examined, type 1 diabetes patients showed fewer insertions and more deletions. Patients' naive, central memory and regulatory TCRB repertoires appeared more alike than those of healthy donors.

As regards this clone: Its antigen is currently unknown.

Every isolated RNA sample was fully reverse transcribed, so sequencing captured expressed TCRB transcripts. Mean read depth for naive, central memory and regulatory T cell samples was approximately 3.57 million reads. This table comes from immunoSEQ multiplex PCR, and its TCRdb copy is limited to in-frame clones, with some not included. The table has under 250,000 clones, less than 15% seen once. Sequenced material: naive CD4+ T cells from blood. This sequence was found in a woman aged 35 to 49 in good health.

The CDR3 protein is CSVEDLLEKLFF. The CDR3 DNA reads TGCAGCGTTGAAGATCTTCTTGAAAAACTGTTTTTT. The V gene is TRBV29-1, the J gene TRBJ1-4, with D unclear. CDR1 is SQVTM, CDR2 ANQGSEA, per germline. The germline V and J ends were trimmed by 0 bases and 7 bases, with 6 bases remaining between them. The CDR3 consists of 12 residues. Full variable domain (outside the CDR3, taken from reference TRBV29-1 and TRBJ1-4): SAVISQKPSRDICQRGTSLTIQCQVDSQVTMMFWYRQQPGQSLTLIATANQGSEATYESGFVIDKFPISRPNLTFSTLTVSNMSPEDSSIYLCSVEDLLEKLFFGSGTQLSVL.